This TCR beta chain was identified in a study of metastatic and nonmetastatic thyroid tumors. General study points: In both blood and tumor samples, TCR beta diversity was reported significantly higher for malignant than benign nodules.

CDR3 length: 13 amino acids. From germline, CDR1 is MRHNA and CDR2 SNTAGT. The ends were cut back, 11 bases at V and 1 base at J, with 9 bases in the middle. In the source study's methods: A classifier of distant metastasis in papillary thyroid cancer was built from CDR3 differences (across clinicopathological groups). TCRdb ran MiXCR on the PCR reads. The V and J calls come from TCRdb's annotation, not from the publication. The repertoire holds around 5,000 clones, with around 28% as singletons. All patients were untreated before thyroid surgery. As to this clone: Its matching antigen is unknown.

The sample was adjacent normal tissue. The chain links TRBV6-4 to TRBJ1-6, with D possibly matching TRBD1 (6 bases). The sequence derives from a female donor with papillary thyroid cancer or a benign thyroid nodule (not recorded which). Some clones in this sample may be carry-over from other donors' samples. The CDR3 DNA reads as TGTGCCGAAGGGGGGTCCTATAATTCACCCCTCCACTTT. Protein: CAEGGSYNSPLHF.